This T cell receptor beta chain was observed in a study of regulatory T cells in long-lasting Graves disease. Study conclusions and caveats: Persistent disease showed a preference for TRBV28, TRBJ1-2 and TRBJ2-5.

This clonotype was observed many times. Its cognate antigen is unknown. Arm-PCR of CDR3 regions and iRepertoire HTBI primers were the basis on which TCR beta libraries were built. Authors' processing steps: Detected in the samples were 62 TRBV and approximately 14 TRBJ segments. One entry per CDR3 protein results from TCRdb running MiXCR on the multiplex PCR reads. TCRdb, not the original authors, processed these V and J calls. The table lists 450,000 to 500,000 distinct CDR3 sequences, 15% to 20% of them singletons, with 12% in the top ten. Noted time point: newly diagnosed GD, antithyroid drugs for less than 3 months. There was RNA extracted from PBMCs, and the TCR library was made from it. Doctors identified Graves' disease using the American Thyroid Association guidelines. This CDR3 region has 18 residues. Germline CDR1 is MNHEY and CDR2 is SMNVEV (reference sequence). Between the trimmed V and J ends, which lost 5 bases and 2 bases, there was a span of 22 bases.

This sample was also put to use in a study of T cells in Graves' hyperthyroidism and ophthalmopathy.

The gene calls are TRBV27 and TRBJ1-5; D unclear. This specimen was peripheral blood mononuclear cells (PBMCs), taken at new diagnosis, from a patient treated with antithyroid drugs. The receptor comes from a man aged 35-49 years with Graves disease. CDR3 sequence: CASSLQFTSTGGNQPQHF. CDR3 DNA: TGTGCCAGCAGTCTACAGTTTACCTCTACTGGGGGCAATCAGCCCCAGCATTTT.